This T cell receptor beta chain was observed in a study of blood T cells in healthy people across ages. CDR1 is MDHEN and CDR2 is SYDVKM in the germline V gene. The CDR3 loop spans 13 amino acids. Primed by a sample-barcoded 5' primer and a J-beta primer mix, a second PCR proceeded for about 6 to 11 cycles. There were at least 2.5 million CDR3-containing paired-end reads obtained from each sample. TCRdb re-called the 5' RACE reads through MiXCR, storing one row per CDR3 protein. The sample has hundreds of thousands of distinct CDR3 sequences, around 25% seen once. These records were also assigned to another study, of T cells of mothers and their children. That investigation notes: RNA was extracted, and all of it went into cDNA synthesis at roughly 1.6 ug per 15 ul. Versus unrelated pairs, overlap was slightly higher in related mother-child pairs, without reaching significance.

The sample was blood. This clonotype was sampled from a boy aged 5 to 17 in good health. The V and J genes are TRBV28 and TRBJ2-5; D remains unclear. The assigned J gene may be wrong: the sequence end matches TRBJ2-7 better. The CDR3 protein is CASAAARTYEQYF. Here the CDR3 DNA reads TGTGCCAGCGCGGCAGCCCGAACCTACGAGCAGTACTTC.